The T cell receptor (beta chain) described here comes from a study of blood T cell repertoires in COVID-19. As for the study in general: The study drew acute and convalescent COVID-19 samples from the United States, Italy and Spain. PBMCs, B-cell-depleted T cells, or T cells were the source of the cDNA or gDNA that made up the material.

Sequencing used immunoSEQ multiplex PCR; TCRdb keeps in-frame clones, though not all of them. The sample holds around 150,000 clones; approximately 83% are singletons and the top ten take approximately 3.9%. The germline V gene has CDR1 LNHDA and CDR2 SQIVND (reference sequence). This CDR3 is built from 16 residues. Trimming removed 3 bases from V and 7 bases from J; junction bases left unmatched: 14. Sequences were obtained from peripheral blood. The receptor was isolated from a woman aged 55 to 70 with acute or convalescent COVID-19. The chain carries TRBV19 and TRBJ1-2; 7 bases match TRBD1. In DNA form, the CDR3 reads TGTGCCAGTAGTATTGCGGGACAGACCTCTATCGGTGGCTACACCTTC. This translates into CASSIAGQTSIGGYTF. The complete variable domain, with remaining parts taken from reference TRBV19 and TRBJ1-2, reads DGGITQSPKYLFRKEGQNVTLSCEQNLNHDAMYWYRQDPGQGLRLIYYSQIVNDFQKGDIAEGYSVSREKKESFPLTVTSAQKNPTAFYLCASSIAGQTSIGGYTFGSGTRLTVV.